This T cell receptor (beta chain) was retrieved from a study of tumor and adjacent non-tumor tissue in lung cancer. Many counts were recorded for this clonotype. What it binds is unknown. Germline loops: CDR1 SGHRS, CDR2 YFSETQ. The CDR3 totals 15 residues. J gave up 9 bases and V 0 bases, and 5 bases lay outside the gene matches. The study's findings and limits: Significantly higher TCR diversity was found in tumor than normal lung.

RNA was extracted from bulk tissue without any cell sorting. TCRbeta libraries were built with three rounds of nested PCR, modified from ARM-PCR. TCRdb used MiXCR to reprocess the multiplex PCR reads, holding one entry per CDR3 protein. The sample has approximately 76,000 distinct CDR3 sequences, 65% to 75% seen once. What was sequenced was lung tumor tissue. The source is a woman aged 70 to 79 with non-small cell lung cancer. This rearrangement joins TRBV5-1 to TRBJ2-1, with 11 positions matching TRBD1. In nucleotides, the CDR3 is TGCGCCAGCAGCTTGGCTGGACAGGGGGCCCCTGAGCAGTTCTTC. Its protein product is CASSLAGQGAPEQFF.